This is a list of T cell receptor beta chains from one sample in a study of PD-1 blockade in mismatch repair-deficient tumors. The assay was immunoSEQ multiplex PCR, and TCRdb's table has in-frame clones only and misses some. The table includes some 45,000 clones, 77% detected once. The source material was PBMCs, sampled before pembrolizumab treatment. The receptors were sampled from an adult with mismatch repair-deficient cancer. CDR3s include the opening cysteine and the closing phenylalanine or tryptophan. The D gene is left open where the match is weak. Only some rows state a clone size, as once, few, many or a class for expanded clones.

TRBV25-1,TRBJ2-3,few,.,CASSPGGDTQYF,TGTGCCAGCAGCCCTGGTGGAGATACGCAGTATTTT
TRBV7-9,TRBJ2-7,.,.,CASSIRTYEQYF,TGTGCCAGCAGCATACGGACCTACGAGCAGTACTTC
TRBV10-1,TRBJ2-4,.,.,CASSESQLAKNIQYF,TGCGCCAGCAGTGAGTCTCAACTAGCCAAAAACATTCAGTACTTC
TRBV19,TRBJ1-2,once,TRBD1,CATREGGADYGYTF,TGTGCCACCAGGGAAGGGGGCGCCGACTATGGCTACACCTTC
TRBV5-1,TRBJ2-7,.,TRBD2,CASSPAGTSGTAQYF,TGCGCCAGCAGCCCAGCCGGGACTAGCGGGACGGCGCAGTACTTC
TRBV7-9,TRBJ2-5,once,.,CASSPMEQHQETQYF,TGTGCCAGCAGCCCGATGGAGCAGCACCAAGAGACCCAGTACTTC
TRBV7-2,TRBJ2-7,.,TRBD2,CASSPRAGVGWEQYF,TGTGCCAGCAGCCCACGGGCGGGAGTAGGATGGGAGCAGTACTTC
TRBV6-5,TRBJ1-3,.,TRBD1,CASSLGQFGNTIYF,TGTGCCAGCAGCCTGGGACAGTTCGGAAACACCATATATTTT
TRBV30,TRBJ2-1,.,.,CAWTRGSALYNEQFF,TGTGCCTGGACGAGAGGGTCGGCCCTCTACAATGAGCAGTTCTTC
TRBV4-3,TRBJ1-5,.,.,CASSQGGDQPQHF,TGCGCCAGCAGCCAAGGGGGCGATCAGCCCCAGCATTTT
TRBV6-5,TRBJ1-1,.,.,CASSYRREANTEAFF,TGTGCCAGCAGTTATCGGCGGGAAGCGAACACTGAAGCTTTCTTT
TRBV18,TRBJ2-1,.,.,CASSPYNEQFF,TGTGCCAGCTCCCCTTACAATGAGCAGTTCTTC
TRBV25-1,TRBJ2-7,.,.,CASSELGARYEQYF,TGTGCCAGCAGTGAACTGGGGGCGCGTTACGAGCAGTACTTC
TRBV27,TRBJ2-2,.,TRBD2,CASNPSGMTDGELFF,TGTGCCAGCAACCCTAGCGGGATGACGGACGGGGAGCTGTTTTTT
TRBV6-1,TRBJ1-5,.,TRBD1,CASSGDRGALRPQHF,TGTGCCAGCAGTGGGGACAGGGGGGCTTTAAGGCCCCAGCATTTT
TRBV2,TRBJ2-4,.,TRBD1,CASSEFQGAGNIQYF,TGTGCCAGCAGTGAGTTTCAGGGGGCCGGAAACATTCAGTACTTC
TRBV7-3,TRBJ2-1,.,.,CASSLAIPPGDEQFF,TGTGCCAGCAGCTTAGCAATTCCCCCGGGCGATGAGCAGTTCTTC
TRBV5-4,TRBJ2-1,once,.,CASSLVIGGDGNEQFF,TGTGCCAGCAGCTTGGTAATAGGTGGAGACGGAAATGAGCAGTTCTTC
TRBV5-1,TRBJ2-2,once,.,CASSLVSDNTGELFF,TGCGCCAGCAGCTTGGTGTCTGACAACACCGGGGAGCTGTTTTTT
TRBV20-1,TRBJ2-1,.,.,CSARDQNEQFF,TGCAGTGCTAGAGACCAGAATGAGCAGTTCTTC
TRBV5-1,TRBJ1-1,.,.,CASSLSGSNTEAFF,TGCGCCAGCAGCTTGTCGGGCAGCAACACTGAAGCTTTCTTT
TRBV28,TRBJ2-4,few,.,CASSGVGAMGNIQYF,TGTGCCAGCAGTGGGGTGGGCGCGATGGGGAACATTCAGTACTTC
TRBV11-1,TRBJ1-2,.,TRBD1,CASSSTGQNYGYTF,TGTGCCAGCAGCTCAACGGGACAGAACTATGGCTACACCTTC
TRBV7-2,TRBJ2-7,.,.,CASSMGGNYEQYF,TGTGCCAGCAGCATGGGTGGGAACTACGAGCAGTACTTC
TRBV5-5,TRBJ1-5,.,.,CASSLPGNQPQHF,TGTGCCAGCAGCCTCCCCGGGAATCAGCCCCAGCATTTT
TRBV2,TRBJ1-3,.,TRBD1,CASSVGQGRGDTIYF,TGTGCCAGCAGCGTGGGACAGGGGAGAGGAGACACCATATATTTT
TRBV5-1,TRBJ2-3,.,.,CASSFSVLGFVVDTDTQYF,TGCGCCAGCAGCTTCTCCGTACTCGGGTTTGTTGTTGACACAGATACGCAGTATTTT
TRBV6-5,TRBJ2-7,.,.,CAGGPPDGSYEQYF,TGTGCCGGTGGCCCTCCGGACGGTTCCTACGAGCAGTACTTC
TRBV25-1,TRBJ2-1,.,TRBD2,CASSGHMGGRADEQFF,TGTGCCAGCAGTGGCCATATGGGCGGGAGGGCCGATGAGCAGTTCTTC
TRBV29-1,TRBJ2-1,.,TRBD2,CSVDGTRRSDEQFF,TGCAGCGTTGACGGGACTAGACGGAGCGATGAGCAGTTCTTC
TRBV6-5,TRBJ2-7,.,TRBD1,CATQTGGYEQYF,TGTGCCACCCAGACAGGGGGCTACGAGCAGTACTTC
TRBV2,TRBJ2-5,once,.,CASSGRGFYQETQYF,TGTGCCAGCAGTGGGAGGGGTTTCTACCAAGAGACCCAGTACTTC
TRBV7-2,TRBJ1-3,.,.,CASSLVFQGPNTIYF,TGTGCCAGCAGCTTAGTCTTCCAGGGGCCAAACACCATATATTTT
TRBV7-9,TRBJ2-1,few,.,CASSSDLFEQFF,TGTGCCAGCAGCTCGGACTTGTTTGAGCAGTTCTTC
TRBV4-1,TRBJ2-1,.,.,CASSQSTIYEQFF,TGCGCCAGCAGCCAATCGACGATTTATGAGCAGTTCTTC
TRBV7-2,TRBJ1-4,.,.,CASTLDGRNEKLFF,TGTGCCAGCACCTTGGACGGCCGAAATGAAAAACTGTTTTTT
TRBV5-6,TRBJ2-3,.,TRBD2,CASSLELAGLNTQYF,TGTGCCAGCAGCTTGGAACTAGCGGGATTGAATACGCAGTATTTT
TRBV10-1,TRBJ2-2,.,TRBD1,CASSDPAGTGTGELFF,TGCGCCAGCAGTGATCCTGCCGGGACAGGGACCGGGGAGCTGTTTTTT
TRBV15,TRBJ2-5,.,TRBD2,CATRSGVQETQYF,TGTGCCACCAGGAGCGGGGTTCAAGAGACCCAGTACTTC
TRBV5-1,TRBJ2-1,.,TRBD2,CASSWGLAGVNNEQFF,TGCGCCAGCAGCTGGGGACTAGCGGGAGTCAACAATGAGCAGTTCTTC
TRBV15,TRBJ2-1,.,TRBD2,CATSGEMRRGSGRARSYNEQFF,TGTGCCACCAGCGGAGAGATGCGTCGAGGTAGCGGGAGGGCCAGGTCCTACAATGAGCAGTTCTTC
TRBV7-9,TRBJ2-7,.,TRBD1,CASSSTHYPGQGPLYEQYF,TGTGCCAGCAGCTCCACACACTATCCGGGACAGGGACCGCTCTACGAGCAGTACTTC
TRBV25-1,TRBJ2-3,.,.,CASSERLSTDTQYF,TGTGCCAGCAGTGAAAGACTCAGCACAGATACGCAGTATTTT
TRBV19,TRBJ1-1,.,.,CASSSTGLGTEAFF,TGTGCCAGCTCGAGCACAGGGTTGGGCACTGAAGCTTTCTTT
TRBV10-3,TRBJ2-7,few,.,CAISRQTYEQYF,TGTGCCATCAGTCGGCAGACCTACGAGCAGTACTTC
TRBV7-8,TRBJ1-1,.,TRBD1,CASSLGQGYTEAFF,TGTGCCAGCAGCTTAGGACAGGGGTACACTGAAGCTTTCTTT
TRBV10-3,TRBJ1-1,.,.,CAISESRTEAFF,TGTGCCATCAGTGAGTCGAGAACTGAAGCTTTCTTT
TRBV2,TRBJ1-1,.,.,CASSEAPGTEAFF,TGTGCCAGCAGTGAAGCGCCGGGCACTGAAGCTTTCTTT
TRBV7-6,TRBJ2-1,.,.,CASSLTSSYNEQFF,TGTGCCAGCAGCCTGACGAGCTCCTACAATGAGCAGTTCTTC
TRBV6-1,TRBJ2-1,.,.,CASKTGYNEQFF,TGTGCCAGCAAGACAGGTTACAATGAGCAGTTCTTC
TRBV7-9,TRBJ1-1,.,.,CASRMSSNTEAFF,TGTGCCAGCAGAATGAGCTCGAACACTGAAGCTTTCTTT
TRBV7-9,TRBJ2-1,.,TRBD2,CASSITLAGSYNEQFF,TGTGCCAGCAGCATTACCCTAGCGGGTTCCTACAATGAGCAGTTCTTC